This TCR beta chain is from a study of blood T cell repertoires in COVID-19 (TCRdb year 2020). Background for the entire study: Samples from collaborators originated in the United States, Italy and Spain and spanned both the acute and convalescent phases of COVID-19. The prospective study material was composed of cDNA or gDNA derived from T cells, B-cell-depleted T cells, or PBMCs. Subjects who had been exposed to COVID-19, were actively infected with it, or had recovered from it provided the deeply sampled blood TCRbeta repertoires that made up the dataset. The repertoires were made available in a free public database intended to serve as a resource for research on the immune response to SARS-CoV-2. Samples were obtained from the ongoing ImmuneRACE study (first 160 participants) and from over 1,000 subjects provided by 6 global collaborators. The sample metadata nearly always contained a de-identified subject ID, COVID-19 status, age in years and sex. Where available, HLA class I and class II types were taken from metadata supplied by the sample provider and were not determined by assay-based typing. Overall study results and their limits: The quantity of clinical and demographic metadata differed by source and by participant and was supplied without curation.

Collaborating institutions collected whole blood in K2EDTA tubes following their own protocols. For TCRbeta analysis, collaborator samples were shipped as frozen whole blood, as isolated PBMCs, or as DNA extracted from either sample type. CDR1 and CDR2, looked up from the germline V gene, are MDHEN and SYDVKM. The CDR3 holds 17 amino acids from the cysteine to the phenylalanine. Only the CDR3 DNA is retained, 51 bases long and in frame from the first base. V was cut back by 6 bases and J by 9 bases, leaving a gap of 28 bases between them. Turning to this clone: The antigen this receptor binds is unknown. Qualities for individual bases were not recorded, and no much larger clone is one base off.

TCRbeta CDR3 regions were amplified from genomic DNA by means of the immunoSEQ Assay, a bias-controlled multiplex PCR. In the paper's pipeline: Nucleated cell counts per sample were estimated from amplification of reference gene primers within the assay. To quantify the absolute abundance of each unique TCRbeta CDR3 rearrangement, sequence reads were collapsed and filtered. For each sample, productive Simpson clonality was calculated as the square root of Simpson's diversity index across productive rearrangements. TCRdb limited this immuneACCESS table to in-frame rearrangements with V and J called. A share of clones is missing; checked studies link under half to unresolved V genes, and the rest is unexplained. Clonal size and the V and J genes are those of that table, whereas D and trimming came from the DNA. Within this sample are about 86,000 clones, with approximately 80% of them counted one time only. Roughly a third of the sample comes from the top ten.

Here the chain combines TRBV28 and TRBJ2-3, and perhaps TRBD2 as D gene, on 6 matching bases. The TCR sequence derives from an elderly woman with active or convalescent COVID-19. The sequencing input was peripheral blood. The CDR3 protein is CASSRSPTRSPPGTQYF. Read as DNA, the sequence is TGTGCCAGCAGCCGCTCCCCGACTAGGTCACCCCCTGGGACGCAGTATTTT.